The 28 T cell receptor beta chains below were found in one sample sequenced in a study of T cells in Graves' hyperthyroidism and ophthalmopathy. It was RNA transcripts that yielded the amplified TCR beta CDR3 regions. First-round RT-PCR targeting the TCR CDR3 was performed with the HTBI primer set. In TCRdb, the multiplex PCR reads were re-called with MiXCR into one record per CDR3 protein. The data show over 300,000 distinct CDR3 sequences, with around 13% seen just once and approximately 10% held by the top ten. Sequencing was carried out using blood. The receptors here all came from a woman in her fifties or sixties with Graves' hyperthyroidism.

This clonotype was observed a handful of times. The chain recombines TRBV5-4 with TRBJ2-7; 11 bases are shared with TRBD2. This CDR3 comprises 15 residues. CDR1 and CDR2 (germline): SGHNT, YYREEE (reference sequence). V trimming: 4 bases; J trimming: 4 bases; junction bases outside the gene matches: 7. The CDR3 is CASSTRLAGQYEQYF. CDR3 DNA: TGTGCCAGCAGCACCCGACTAGCGGGACAGTACGAGCAGTACTTC.

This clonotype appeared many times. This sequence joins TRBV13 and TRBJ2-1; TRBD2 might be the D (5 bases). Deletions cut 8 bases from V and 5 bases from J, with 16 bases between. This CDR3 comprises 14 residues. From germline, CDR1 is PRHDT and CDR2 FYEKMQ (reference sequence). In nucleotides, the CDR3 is TGTGCCAGCGGACTCCAAACGGACGACAATGAGCAGTTCTTC. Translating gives CASGLQTDDNEQFF.

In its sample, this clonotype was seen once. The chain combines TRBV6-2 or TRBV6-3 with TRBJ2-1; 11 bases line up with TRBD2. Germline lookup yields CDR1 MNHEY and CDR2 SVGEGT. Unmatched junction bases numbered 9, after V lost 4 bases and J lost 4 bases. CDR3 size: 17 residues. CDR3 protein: CASSCSTTSGAYNEQFF. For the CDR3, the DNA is TGTGCCAGCAGTTGCTCTACGACTAGCGGGGCATACAATGAGCAGTTCTTC.

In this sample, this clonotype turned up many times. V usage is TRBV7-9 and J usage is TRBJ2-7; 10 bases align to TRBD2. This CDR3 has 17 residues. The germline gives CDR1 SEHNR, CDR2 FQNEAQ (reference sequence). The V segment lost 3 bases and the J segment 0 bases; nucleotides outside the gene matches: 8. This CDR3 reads CASSLTSGRPISYEQYF. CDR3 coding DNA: TGTGCCAGCAGCTTGACTAGCGGGCGACCCATCTCCTACGAGCAGTACTTC.

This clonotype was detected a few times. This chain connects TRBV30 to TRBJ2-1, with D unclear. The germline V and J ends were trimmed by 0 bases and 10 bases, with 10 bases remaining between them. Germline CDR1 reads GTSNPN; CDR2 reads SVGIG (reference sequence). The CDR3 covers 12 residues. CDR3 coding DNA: TGTGCCTGGAGTGTACAAGGACGGGAGCAGTTCTTC. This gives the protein CAWSVQGREQFF.

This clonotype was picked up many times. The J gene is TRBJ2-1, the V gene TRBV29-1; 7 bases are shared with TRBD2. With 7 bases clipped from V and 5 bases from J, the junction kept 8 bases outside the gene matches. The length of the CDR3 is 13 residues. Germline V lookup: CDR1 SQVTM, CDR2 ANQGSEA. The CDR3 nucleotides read TGCAGCGGAGGGTTTAGCGGGCACAATGAGCAGTTCTTC. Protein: CSGGFSGHNEQFF.

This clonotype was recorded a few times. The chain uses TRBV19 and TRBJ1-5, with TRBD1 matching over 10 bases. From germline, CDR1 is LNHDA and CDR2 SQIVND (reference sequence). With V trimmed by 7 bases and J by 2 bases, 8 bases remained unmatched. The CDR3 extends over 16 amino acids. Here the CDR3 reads CASKDRDRGGNQPQHF. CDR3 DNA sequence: TGTGCCAGTAAAGACCGGGACAGGGGCGGCAATCAGCCCCAGCATTTT.

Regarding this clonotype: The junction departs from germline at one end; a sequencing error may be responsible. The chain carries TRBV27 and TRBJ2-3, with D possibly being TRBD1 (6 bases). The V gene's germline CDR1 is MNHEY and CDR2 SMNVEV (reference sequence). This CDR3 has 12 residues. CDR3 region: CACRGSTDTQYF. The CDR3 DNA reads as TGTGCCTGCAGGGGCAGCACAGATACGCAGTATTTT.

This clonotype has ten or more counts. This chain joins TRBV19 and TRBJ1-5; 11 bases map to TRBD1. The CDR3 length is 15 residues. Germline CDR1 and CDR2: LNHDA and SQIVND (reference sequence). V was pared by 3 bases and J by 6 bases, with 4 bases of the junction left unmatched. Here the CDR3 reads CASSMDRGPSQPQHF. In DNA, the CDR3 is TGTGCCAGTAGTATGGACAGGGGGCCCAGTCAGCCCCAGCATTTT.

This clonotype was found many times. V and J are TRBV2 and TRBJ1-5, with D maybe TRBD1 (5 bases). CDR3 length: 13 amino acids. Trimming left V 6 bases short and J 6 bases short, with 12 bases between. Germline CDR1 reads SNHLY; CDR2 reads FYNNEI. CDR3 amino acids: CASSSPTGQPQHF. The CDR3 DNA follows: TGTGCCAGCAGCTCTCCCACAGGTCAGCCCCAGCATTTT.

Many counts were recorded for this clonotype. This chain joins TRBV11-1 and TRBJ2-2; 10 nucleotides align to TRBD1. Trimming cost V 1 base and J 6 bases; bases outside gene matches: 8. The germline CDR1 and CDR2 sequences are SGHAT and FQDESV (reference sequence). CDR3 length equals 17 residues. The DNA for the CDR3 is TGTGCCAGCAGCTTAGTCCCCGGGACAGGGGAATCCGGGGAGCTGTTTTTT. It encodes CASSLVPGTGESGELFF.

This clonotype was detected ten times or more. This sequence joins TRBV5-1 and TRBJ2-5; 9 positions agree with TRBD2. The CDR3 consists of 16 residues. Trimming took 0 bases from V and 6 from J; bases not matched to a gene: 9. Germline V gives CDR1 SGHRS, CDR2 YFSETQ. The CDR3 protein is CASSLGVGAGGQTQYF. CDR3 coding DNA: TGCGCCAGCAGCTTGGGAGTAGGAGCGGGAGGCCAGACCCAGTACTTC.

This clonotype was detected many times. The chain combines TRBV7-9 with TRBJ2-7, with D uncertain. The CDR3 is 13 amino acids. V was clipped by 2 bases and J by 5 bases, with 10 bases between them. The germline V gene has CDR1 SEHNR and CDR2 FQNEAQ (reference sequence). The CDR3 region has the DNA TGTGCCAGCAGCTTACCCACAGTGAACGAGCAGTACTTC. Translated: CASSLPTVNEQYF.

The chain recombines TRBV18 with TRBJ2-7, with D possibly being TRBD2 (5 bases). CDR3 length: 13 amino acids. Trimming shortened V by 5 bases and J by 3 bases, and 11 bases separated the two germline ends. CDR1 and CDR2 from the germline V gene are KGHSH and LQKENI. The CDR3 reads CASSRAENYEQYF. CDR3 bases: TGTGCCAGCTCAAGAGCGGAGAACTACGAGCAGTACTTC.

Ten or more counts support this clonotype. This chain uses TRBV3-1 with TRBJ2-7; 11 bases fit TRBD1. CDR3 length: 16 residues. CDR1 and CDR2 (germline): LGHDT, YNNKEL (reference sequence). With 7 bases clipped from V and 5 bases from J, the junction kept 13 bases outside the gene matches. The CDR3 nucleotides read TGTGCCAGCAAATTTTCCTCCGGGACAGGGGGACACGAGCAGTACTTC. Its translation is CASKFSSGTGGHEQYF.

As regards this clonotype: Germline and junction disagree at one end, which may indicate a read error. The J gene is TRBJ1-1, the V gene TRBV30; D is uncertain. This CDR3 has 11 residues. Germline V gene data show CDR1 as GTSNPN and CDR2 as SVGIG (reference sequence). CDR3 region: CAWSVNTGAFF. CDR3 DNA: TGTGCCTGGAGTGTGAACACTGGAGCTTTCTTT. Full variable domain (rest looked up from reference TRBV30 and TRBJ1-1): SQTIHQWPATLVQPVGSPLSLECTVEGTSNPNLYWYRQAAGRGLQLLFYSVGIGQISSEVPQNLSASRPQDRQFILSSKKLLLSDSGFYLCAWSVNTGAFFGQGTRLTVV.

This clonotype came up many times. DNA for the CDR3: TGCGCCAGCAGCTTGGCAGGGGGCCTGAACAATGAGCAGTTCTTC. This codes for CASSLAGGLNNEQFF. The chain carries TRBV5-1 and TRBJ2-1; 8 bases are shared with TRBD1. Germline CDR1 is SGHRS and CDR2 is YFSETQ. The CDR3 is 15 amino acids. V trimming: 0 bases; J trimming: 5 bases; junction bases outside the gene matches: 4.

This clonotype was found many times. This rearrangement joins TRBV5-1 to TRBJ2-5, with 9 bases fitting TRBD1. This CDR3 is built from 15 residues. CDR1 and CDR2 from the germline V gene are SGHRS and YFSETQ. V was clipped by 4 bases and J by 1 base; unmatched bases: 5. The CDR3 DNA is TGCGCCAGCAGCGGCAGGACAGGGGCCCAAGAGACCCAGTACTTC. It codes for CASSGRTGAQETQYF.

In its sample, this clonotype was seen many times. The CDR3 region has the DNA TGCAGTGCTAGAGGACTAGCGGGGATTAGCACAGATACGCAGTATTTT. It codes for CSARGLAGISTDTQYF. The J gene is TRBJ2-3, the V gene TRBV20-1; 11 bases align to TRBD2. Germline assignment: CDR1 DFQATT and CDR2 SNEGSKA (reference sequence). This CDR3 contains 16 residues. The junction had 3 bases not matched to a gene; V was cut back by 1 base and J by 0 bases.

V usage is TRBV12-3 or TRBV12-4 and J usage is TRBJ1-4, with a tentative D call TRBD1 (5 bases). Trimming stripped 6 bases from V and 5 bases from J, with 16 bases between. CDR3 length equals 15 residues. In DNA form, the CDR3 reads TGTGCCAGCAGCCTCCTGGGACGGACGAATGAAAAACTGTTTTTT. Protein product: CASSLLGRTNEKLFF.

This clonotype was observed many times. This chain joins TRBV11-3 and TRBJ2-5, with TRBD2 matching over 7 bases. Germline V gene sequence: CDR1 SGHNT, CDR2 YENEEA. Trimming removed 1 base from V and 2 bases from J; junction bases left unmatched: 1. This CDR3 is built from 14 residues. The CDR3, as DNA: TGTGCCAGCAGCTTAGCTAGCGGACAAGAGACCCAGTACTTC. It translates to CASSLASGQETQYF.

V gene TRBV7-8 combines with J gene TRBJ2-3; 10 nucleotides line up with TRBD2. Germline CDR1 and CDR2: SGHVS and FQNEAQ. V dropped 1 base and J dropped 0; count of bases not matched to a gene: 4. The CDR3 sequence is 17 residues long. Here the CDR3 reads CASSLGPSGSSTDTQYF. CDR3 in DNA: TGTGCCAGCAGCTTAGGCCCTAGCGGGAGTAGCACAGATACGCAGTATTTT.

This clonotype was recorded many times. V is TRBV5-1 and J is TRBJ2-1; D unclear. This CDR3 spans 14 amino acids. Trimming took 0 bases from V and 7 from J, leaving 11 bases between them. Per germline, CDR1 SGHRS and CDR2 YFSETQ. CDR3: CASSLGLATNEQFF. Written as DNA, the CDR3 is TGCGCCAGCAGCTTGGGGCTTGCAACTAATGAGCAGTTCTTC.

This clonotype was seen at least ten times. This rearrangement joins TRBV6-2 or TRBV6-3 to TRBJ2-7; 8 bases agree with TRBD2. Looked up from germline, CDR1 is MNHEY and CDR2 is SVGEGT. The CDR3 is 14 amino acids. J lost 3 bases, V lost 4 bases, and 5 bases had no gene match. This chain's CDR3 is CASSWAGGSYEQYF. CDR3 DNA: TGTGCCAGCAGTTGGGCGGGAGGCAGCTACGAGCAGTACTTC.

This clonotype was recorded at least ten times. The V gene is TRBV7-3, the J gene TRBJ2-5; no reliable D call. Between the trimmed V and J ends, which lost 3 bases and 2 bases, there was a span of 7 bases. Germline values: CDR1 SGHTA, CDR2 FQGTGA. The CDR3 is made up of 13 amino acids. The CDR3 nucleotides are TGTGCCAGCAGCTTCGCGGTACAAGAGACCCAGTACTTC. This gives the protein CASSFAVQETQYF.

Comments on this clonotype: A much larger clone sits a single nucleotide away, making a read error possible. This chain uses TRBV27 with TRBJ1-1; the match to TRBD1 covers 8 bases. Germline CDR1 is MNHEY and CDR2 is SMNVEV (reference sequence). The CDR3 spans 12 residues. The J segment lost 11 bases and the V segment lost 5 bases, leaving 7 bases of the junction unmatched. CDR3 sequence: CASSDPGGLAFF. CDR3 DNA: TGTGCCAGCAGTGATCCAGGGGGCTTGGCTTTCTTT.

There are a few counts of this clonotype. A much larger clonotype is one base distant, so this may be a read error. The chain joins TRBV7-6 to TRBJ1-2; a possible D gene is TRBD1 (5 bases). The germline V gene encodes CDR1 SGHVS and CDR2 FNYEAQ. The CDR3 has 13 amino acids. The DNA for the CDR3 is TGTACCAGCAGCTTAGGAGGGACCTATGGCTACACCTTC. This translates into CTSSLGGTYGYTF.

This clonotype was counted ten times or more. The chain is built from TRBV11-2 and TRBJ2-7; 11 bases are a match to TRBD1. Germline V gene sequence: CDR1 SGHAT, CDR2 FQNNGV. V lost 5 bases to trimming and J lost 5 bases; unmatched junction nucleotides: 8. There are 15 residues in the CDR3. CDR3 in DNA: TGTGCCAGCAGCGGTACCGGGACAGGGGGGGACGAGCAGTACTTC. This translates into CASSGTGTGGDEQYF.